This T cell receptor beta chain was found in a study of blood T cell repertoires in COVID-19. In the study overall: Nucleic acid was either cDNA or gDNA, and it came from T cells, B-cell-depleted T cells, or PBMCs.

Authors' methods: Scientists estimated how many nucleated cells there were by amplifying reference gene primers. Assay: immunoSEQ multiplex PCR; the TCRdb copy retains only in-frame clones and omits some. The V and J calls and clone size come from that table; D and trimming were worked out from the DNA. The sample carries some 250,000 clones, approximately 91% recorded once. Germline V lookup: CDR1 LGHNA, CDR2 YNFKEQ. The CDR3 is made up of 15 amino acids. The V end lost 1 base, the J end lost 6 bases, and 13 bases lay between the germline ends. Enrollees, roughly 18 to 90 years old, lived in approximately 25 US areas. Participant reports of clinical history set cohort assignment.

V gene TRBV4-2 combines with J gene TRBJ1-5; D not resolved. The sample taken for sequencing was PBMCs or T cells enriched from blood (not recorded which). This TCR was sampled from a woman in her thirties or forties with acute COVID-19. CDR3 loop: CASSQGTGVGQPQHF. Here the CDR3 DNA reads TGTGCCAGCAGCCAAGGGACGGGAGTGGGTCAGCCCCAGCATTTT.